These 30 T cell receptor beta chains were all obtained from the same sample, sequenced in a study of T cells expressing NK-cell markers. TCRdb re-called the 5' RACE reads, yielding one record per CDR3 amino acid sequence without DNA. The listing contains about 540,000 distinct CDR3 sequences. The sequencing sample was made of blood T cells: a sorted CD56 or NKG2C T cell subset, CD4+ or CD8+ T cells, or bulk PBMC T cells (not recorded which). These receptors were collected from a man younger than 35 in good health.

The J gene is TRBJ1-5, the V gene TRBV6-1. The CDR3 length is 15 residues. Germline V gene lookup returns CDR1 MNHNS and CDR2 SASEGT. The CDR3 sequence: CASSRTADGNQPQHF.

The chain couples TRBV30 to TRBJ2-2. The CDR3 is 13 residues long. CDR1 GTSNPN and CDR2 SVGIG come from the germline V gene (reference sequence). CDR3 protein: CAWRFRAIGELFF.

The rearrangement uses TRBV5-1 and TRBJ2-1; TCRdb designates TRBD1, a call that cannot be tested without DNA. The germline CDR1 and CDR2 sequences are SGHRS and YFSETQ. This CDR3 has 18 amino acids. The CDR3 is CASSLAPGGGVSYNEQFF.

This sequence joins TRBV5-1 and TRBJ2-3; lacking DNA, the TRBD1 call made by TCRdb goes unchecked. This CDR3 is 17 amino acids long. The germline V gene encodes CDR1 SGHRS and CDR2 YFSETQ. Here the CDR3 reads CASSSPTRQGDTDTQYF.

The rearrangement joins TRBV6-1 to TRBJ2-1; TCRdb proposes TRBD2, but this gene call is untestable without DNA. CDR1 is MNHNS, CDR2 SASEGT, per germline. The CDR3 loop spans 18 amino acids. The CDR3 reads CASRGLAGKLVGEHEQFF.

The chain employs TRBV7-9 and TRBJ2-4; absent DNA, TCRdb's TRBD2 call cannot be checked. CDR1 is SEHNR, CDR2 FQNEAQ, per germline (reference sequence). This CDR3 has 15 residues. The CDR3 loop reads CASSLPNEAKNIQYF.

The genes are TRBV29-1 and TRBJ1-4. The CDR3 has 13 amino acids. In germline, CDR1 is SQVTM, CDR2 ANQGSEA. The CDR3 is CSAADWTNEKLFF.

V gene TRBV7-9 combines with J gene TRBJ2-3; absent DNA, TCRdb's TRBD2 call cannot be checked. Per germline, CDR1 SEHNR and CDR2 FQNEAQ (reference sequence). This CDR3 contains 15 residues. CDR3 in amino acids: CASNPPGRRTDTQYF.

This rearrangement joins TRBV5-1 to TRBJ2-7; TCRdb returns TRBD1, unconfirmable since there is no DNA. CDR1 and CDR2 from the germline V gene are SGHRS and YFSETQ. There are 12 residues in the CDR3. CDR3 protein: CASSLQGYEQYF.

The chain carries TRBV4-1 and TRBJ2-3; the TRBD2 assignment by TCRdb is unverifiable without DNA. Germline-derived CDR1 and CDR2 are MGHRA and YSYEKL. This CDR3 region has 14 residues. CDR3 amino acids: CASSQDAGGDTQYF.

V gene TRBV18 combines with J gene TRBJ2-1. This CDR3 comprises 16 residues. Per germline, CDR1 KGHSH and CDR2 LQKENI. The CDR3 here is CASSPWGSGSDNEQFF.

The rearrangement joins TRBV4-2 to TRBJ2-3. Germline V gives CDR1 LGHNA, CDR2 YNFKEQ. CDR3 length equals 12 residues. The CDR3 is CASSRFGDTQYF.

The CDR3 sequence: CASSPGLASEQFF. The chain combines TRBV7-2 with TRBJ2-1; TCRdb selects TRBD2, and the lack of DNA leaves this call unchecked. Germline CDR1 and CDR2: SGHTA and FQGNSA. This CDR3 comprises 13 residues.

The rearrangement links TRBV12-3 or TRBV12-4 to TRBJ1-2; TCRdb picks TRBD1, but there is no DNA to check that call. The CDR3 extends over 14 amino acids. The CDR3 region is CASSPVPKVYGYTF.

The rearrangement links TRBV29-1 to TRBJ2-1; TCRdb's D call, TRBD1, is unchecked because there is no DNA. The CDR3 has 15 amino acids. Germline-derived CDR1 and CDR2 are SQVTM and ANQGSEA. This CDR3 is CSVEGDTISYNEQFF.

This chain joins TRBV9 and TRBJ2-1. The CDR3 has 13 residues. The germline V gene encodes CDR1 SGDLS and CDR2 YYNGEE. The chain's CDR3 is CASSVAIYNEQFF.

The V and J genes are TRBV7-2 and TRBJ2-1. The CDR3 covers 14 residues. From germline, CDR1 is SGHTA and CDR2 FQGNSA. The CDR3 reads CASSPNHSYNEQFF.

The genes are TRBV20-1 and TRBJ2-5; TCRdb reports TRBD2, a call that lacks DNA to check it against. This CDR3 has 15 residues. Germline V gene sequence: CDR1 DFQATT, CDR2 SNEGSKA (reference sequence). The CDR3 reads CSAPEPLAGVETQYF.

The chain links TRBV24-1 to TRBJ2-2; the TCRdb call, TRBD1, lacks DNA for checking. Germline V gives CDR1 KGHDR, CDR2 SFDVKD. The CDR3 extends over 17 amino acids. CDR3 residues: CATSGTGKGSNTGELFF.

This CDR3 is CASSLRAGPHPDTQYF. The chain combines TRBV5-1 with TRBJ2-3; TCRdb's D call of TRBD2 is untestable without DNA. The CDR3 is made up of 16 amino acids. Germline CDR1 is SGHRS and CDR2 is YFSETQ.

V gene TRBV5-1 combines with J gene TRBJ2-7; TCRdb's D call, TRBD1, is unchecked because there is no DNA. Looked up from germline, CDR1 is SGHRS and CDR2 is YFSETQ. The CDR3 covers 15 residues. This CDR3 is CASSSSTGTLYEQYF.

The chain employs TRBV5-1 and TRBJ2-3; TCRdb names TRBD2, which stays unverified in the absence of DNA. Per germline, CDR1 SGHRS and CDR2 YFSETQ. The CDR3 extends over 16 amino acids. This chain's CDR3 is CASSPPSGTSTDTQYF.

The chain employs TRBV10-3 and TRBJ2-5; no DNA is available, so the TRBD2 call from TCRdb remains unchecked. This CDR3 has 15 amino acids. The V gene's germline CDR1 is ENHRY and CDR2 SYGVKD. The CDR3 is CAISTPSGRQETQYF.

The chain has TRBV7-9 and TRBJ2-7; as DNA is missing, the TRBD1 call by TCRdb cannot be tested. Germline lookup yields CDR1 SEHNR and CDR2 FQNEAQ (reference sequence). The CDR3 runs 13 residues. CDR3 region: CASSGARAGEQYF.

The CDR3: CASSQDRRGIQFF. The chain recombines TRBV3-1 with TRBJ2-1; TCRdb picks TRBD2, but there is no DNA to check that call. The CDR3 has 13 residues. Germline values: CDR1 LGHDT, CDR2 YNNKEL (reference sequence).

The chain joins TRBV7-7 to TRBJ2-3; the D call from TCRdb, TRBD1, cannot be confirmed without DNA. Germline V gene data show CDR1 as SSHAT and CDR2 as FNYEAQ (reference sequence). CDR3 length: 17 residues. CDR3 loop: CASSLGVGGTSTDTQYF.

The rearrangement links TRBV27 to TRBJ2-1; TCRdb's assignment of TRBD2 cannot be checked, as there is no DNA. Germline V gene lookup returns CDR1 MNHEY and CDR2 SMNVEV (reference sequence). CDR3 length: 15 amino acids. CDR3 region: CASSFSNSGSNEQFF.

The V call is TRBV29-1, the J call TRBJ1-4; the TRBD1 assignment by TCRdb is unverifiable without DNA. CDR1 SQVTM and CDR2 ANQGSEA come from the germline V gene. The CDR3 extends over 12 amino acids. CDR3 residues: CSVGQGGVKLFF.

This sequence joins TRBV7-3 and TRBJ2-2; TCRdb gives TRBD1 as the D gene, but with no DNA this cannot be confirmed. From germline, CDR1 is SGHTA and CDR2 FQGTGA. The length of the CDR3 is 15 residues. CDR3 sequence reads: CASSSGQPNTGELFF.

This chain joins TRBV7-2 and TRBJ2-7; checking the TCRdb D call of TRBD2 is not possible without DNA. The CDR3 extends over 16 amino acids. Germline V gives CDR1 SGHTA, CDR2 FQGNSA. CDR3 sequence: CASSPRAGLDTYEQYF. Combining the CDR3 with reference TRBV7-2 and TRBJ2-7 gives the whole variable domain GAGVSQSPSNKVTEKGKDVELRCDPISGHTALYWYRQSLGQGLEFLIYFQGNSAPDKSGLPSDRFSAERTGGSVSTLTIQRTQQEDSAVYLCASSPRAGLDTYEQYFGPGTRLTVT.